Listed here are 26 T cell receptor beta chains from one sample, sequenced in a study of blood T cell repertoires in COVID-19. Sequencing used immunoSEQ multiplex PCR; TCRdb keeps in-frame clones, though not all of them. The sample holds approximately 77,000 clones, roughly 76% seen once. The sequencing sample was made of peripheral blood. Source of these receptors: a man between 65 and 79 years old with active or convalescent COVID-19.

The rearrangement joins TRBV27 to TRBJ2-7; the match to TRBD1 covers 9 bases. J gave up 4 bases and V 5 bases, and 6 bases lay outside the gene matches. CDR1 is MNHEY, CDR2 SMNVEV, per germline (reference sequence). The CDR3 loop spans 14 amino acids. The CDR3 loop reads CASSAGTGRYEQYF. In DNA form, the CDR3 reads TGTGCCAGCAGTGCCGGGACAGGGAGGTACGAGCAGTACTTC.

The chain combines TRBV5-4 with TRBJ1-2; tentative D call: TRBD1 (5 bases). CDR3 size: 16 residues. Germline CDR1 SGHNT, CDR2 YYREEE (reference sequence). The V end lost 4 bases, the J end lost 0 bases, and 16 bases lay between the germline ends. The CDR3 region is CASSGGASWTNYGYTF. CDR3 nucleotide sequence: TGTGCCAGCAGCGGCGGGGCTTCCTGGACTAACTATGGCTACACCTTC. Looking up the rest from reference TRBV5-4 and TRBJ1-2 gives the full variable domain: ETGVTQSPTHLIKTRGQQVTLRCSSQSGHNTVSWYQQALGQGPQFIFQYYREEENGRGNFPPRFSGLQFPNYSSELNVNALELDDSALYLCASSGGASWTNYGYTFGSGTRLTVV.

The chain couples TRBV28 to TRBJ1-6, with a weak D call TRBD1 (5 bases). Trimming left V 5 bases short and J 6 bases short, with 14 bases between. Germline CDR1 MDHEN, CDR2 SYDVKM. The CDR3 loop spans 15 amino acids. The CDR3 bases are TGTGCCAGCAGTCCCGGGTTGGGGGGTAATTCACCCCTCCACTTT. It translates to CASSPGLGGNSPLHF.

The chain has TRBV7-2 and TRBJ2-5, with a tentative D call TRBD2 (6 bases). The CDR3 is made up of 14 amino acids. V was pared by 5 bases and J by 0 bases, with 10 bases between. The V gene's germline CDR1 is SGHTA and CDR2 FQGNSA. The CDR3 here is CASSRGKYQETQYF. The CDR3 nucleotides are TGTGCCAGCAGCCGGGGGAAGTACCAAGAGACCCAGTACTTC.

The rearrangement uses TRBV9 and TRBJ2-2; 9 positions match TRBD2. V shed 2 bases and J 6 bases; nucleotides not matched to a gene: 8. This CDR3 is built from 16 residues. Germline assignment: CDR1 SGDLS and CDR2 YYNGEE. The CDR3 DNA reads as TGTGCCAGCAGCGTTAGCGGGGGCGCGGGGGCCGGGGAGCTGTTTTTT. This codes for CASSVSGGAGAGELFF. Drawing the rest from reference TRBV9 and TRBJ2-2, the complete variable domain is DSGVTQTPKHLITATGQRVTLRCSPRSGDLSVYWYQQSLDQGLQFLIQYYNGEERAKGNILERFSAQQFPDLHSELNLSSLELGDSALYFCASSVSGGAGAGELFFGEGSRLTVL.

This clone has just one count. The chain uses TRBV6-5 and TRBJ1-2; D is uncertain. V was cut by 4 bases and J by 3 bases, with 15 bases left in between. This CDR3 spans 15 amino acids. Germline CDR1 and CDR2: MNHEY and SVGAGI. For the CDR3, the DNA is TGTGCCAGCAGTTCCCTAGGTGGTGCCTACTATGGCTACACCTTC. It specifies CASSSLGGAYYGYTF.

The chain joins TRBV2 to TRBJ2-2, with 10 bases identical to TRBD1. From germline, CDR1 is SNHLY and CDR2 FYNNEI. With V trimmed by 6 bases and J by 9 bases, 10 bases remained unmatched. The CDR3 totals 15 residues. This CDR3 is CASRDRGRLTRELFF. Written as DNA, the CDR3 is TGTGCCAGCAGAGACAGGGGGCGCTTAACCCGGGAGCTGTTTTTT.

CDR3 in DNA: TGTGCCAGCAGTTACCTGAGGACAGGGAGTGGATATGGCTACACCTTC. It specifies CASSYLRTGSGYGYTF. The chain is built from TRBV6-5 and TRBJ1-2; 8 nucleotides align to TRBD1. Germline V lookup: CDR1 MNHEY, CDR2 SVGAGI. Trimming removed 2 bases from V and 5 bases from J; junction bases left unmatched: 10. The CDR3 runs to 16 residues.

This clone was picked up a small number of times. The rearrangement joins TRBV4-1 to TRBJ2-3, with a possible D match to TRBD2 (6 bases). This CDR3 has 16 amino acids. V was shortened by 6 bases and J by 1 base, with 17 bases between the two germline ends. Germline V gene lookup returns CDR1 MGHRA and CDR2 YSYEKL. The CDR3 nucleotides read TGCGCCAGCAGGCCCGTCGCGGGGTTGGGCACAGATACGCAGTATTTT. Encoded protein: CASRPVAGLGTDTQYF.

The chain joins TRBV18 to TRBJ1-3; TRBD1 aligns across 7 bases. Germline V gives CDR1 KGHSH, CDR2 LQKENI. The CDR3 runs to 16 residues. The ends lost 3 bases at V and 0 bases at J; junction bases unmatched: 5. The CDR3 bases are TGTGCCAGCTCACCGACGGGACAGCACTCTGGAAACACCATATATTTT. Translation: CASSPTGQHSGNTIYF.

There are a few counts of this clone. A read error may produce the germline difference seen at one junction end. The chain recombines TRBV5-1 with TRBJ2-5; tentatively, D is TRBD2 (6 bases). Per the germline V gene, CDR1 is SGHRS and CDR2 is YFSETQ. The CDR3 contains 15 residues. CDR3 protein: CASSLGPQWTSGLHF. Here the CDR3 DNA reads TGCGCCAGCAGCTTGGGGCCCCAATGGACTTCGGGACTGCACTTC.

This CDR3 reads CASSIHDRRNTGELFF. The CDR3 coding sequence is TGTGCCAGCAGTATTCATGACAGGCGGAACACCGGGGAGCTGTTTTTT. The chain combines TRBV21-1 with TRBJ2-2; the table's D call, TRBD1, has no DNA check behind it. TRBV21-1 is noted as a pseudogene. The CDR3 totals 16 residues.

The chain has TRBV6-5 and TRBJ2-5; possible D gene TRBD1, 6 bases. The CDR3 contains 15 residues. The V end was cut by 6 bases, the J end by 2 bases, with 16 bases between. Looked up from germline, CDR1 is MNHEY and CDR2 is SVGAGI. CDR3 protein: CASRPDGGQQETQYF. For the CDR3, the DNA is TGTGCCAGCAGACCTGATGGGGGCCAACAAGAGACCCAGTACTTC.

The chain carries TRBV11-2 and TRBJ1-2; D is possibly TRBD1 (6 bases). Trimming left V 5 bases short and J 11 bases short, with 18 bases between. The CDR3 runs to 13 residues. CDR1 is SGHAT, CDR2 FQNNGV, per germline. The CDR3: CASSPNQGISYTF. The CDR3 nucleotides read TGTGCCAGCAGCCCAAACCAGGGGATAAGTTACACCTTC.

CDR3 protein: CASSLRLNRDGGYTF. The CDR3 DNA sequence: TGTGCCAGCAGCCTCCGCCTGAACAGGGATGGTGGCTACACCTTC. This chain links TRBV11-2 with TRBJ1-2; TRBD1 is a possible D gene (6 bases). Deletions cut 5 bases from V and 7 bases from J, with 20 bases between. Germline V gene sequence: CDR1 SGHAT, CDR2 FQNNGV. The CDR3 sequence is 15 residues long.

This chain connects TRBV19 to TRBJ1-2, with TRBD1 matching over 10 bases. CDR1 and CDR2 (germline): LNHDA, SQIVND (reference sequence). The V and J ends lost 5 bases and 9 bases, in that order; junction bases with no gene match: 6. This CDR3 is built from 13 residues. The CDR3 sequence is CASSPPGQGSYTF. The CDR3 DNA reads as TGTGCCAGTAGTCCCCCGGGACAGGGGAGCTACACCTTC.

The chain employs TRBV29-1 and TRBJ2-7, with a weak D call TRBD1 (5 bases). The CDR3 spans 12 residues. V gave up 6 bases and J gave up 2 bases, with 11 bases separating them. Germline loops: CDR1 SQVTM, CDR2 ANQGSEA. The CDR3: CSVDTSAYEQYF. CDR3 coding DNA: TGCAGCGTGGACACTTCTGCCTACGAGCAGTACTTC.

This clone was seen just once. The rearrangement joins TRBV7-6 to TRBJ1-4; D remains unclear. With 5 bases removed from V and 4 bases from J, the gap between germline ends came to 17 bases. CDR3 length: 16 amino acids. Germline-derived CDR1 and CDR2 are SGHVS and FNYEAQ. DNA of the CDR3: TGTGCCAGCAGCCGAGCGGTACGGGCCCTTAATGAAAAACTGTTTTTT. Translated, it gives CASSRAVRALNEKLFF. The variable domain in full, completed from reference TRBV7-6 and TRBJ1-4, reads GAGVSQSPRYKVTKRGQDVALRCDPISGHVSLYWYRQALGQGPEFLTYFNYEAQQDKSGLPNDRFSAERPEGSISTLTIQRTEQRDSAMYRCASSRAVRALNEKLFFGSGTQLSVL.

The rearrangement joins TRBV2 to TRBJ1-5, with TRBD1 identical over 7 bases. Trimming at V came to 6 bases and at J to 3 bases, leaving 2 bases not matched to a gene. The CDR3 has 13 residues. The V gene's germline CDR1 is SNHLY and CDR2 FYNNEI. CDR3 in DNA: TGTGCCAGCAGGGGACAGCTCAATCAGCCCCAGCATTTT. Its translation is CASRGQLNQPQHF.

This rearrangement joins TRBV5-5 to TRBJ2-1; 13 bases are shared with TRBD2. The CDR3 runs to 16 residues. The germline gives CDR1 SGHKS, CDR2 YYEKEE (reference sequence). The V gene end was trimmed by 3 bases and the J gene end by 9 bases; junction bases not matched to a gene: 9. The CDR3 region has the DNA TGTGCCAGCAGCTACTCCGGGACTAGCGGGGCCGGTGAGCAGTTCTTC. It is translated as CASSYSGTSGAGEQFF.

The chain couples TRBV24-1 to TRBJ2-3, with D possibly TRBD2 on 6 matching bases. This CDR3 spans 16 amino acids. The V end was cut by 2 bases, the J end by 4 bases, with 15 bases between. CDR1 and CDR2 (germline): KGHDR, SFDVKD. The chain's CDR3 is CATSDYGGVSPDTQYF. For the CDR3, the DNA is TGTGCCACCAGTGATTACGGCGGGGTTTCACCAGATACGCAGTATTTT.

The chain carries TRBV6-5 and TRBJ2-5; D unresolved. V was clipped by 7 bases and J by 5 bases, with 17 bases between them. CDR1 MNHEY and CDR2 SVGAGI come from the germline V gene. CDR3 size: 14 residues. Written as DNA, the CDR3 is TGTGCCAGCACCCGATTTGGAGCTCGGGAGACCCAGTACTTC. Translation: CASTRFGARETQYF.

This sequence joins TRBV19 and TRBJ1-2, with 8 nucleotides matching TRBD1. Germline-derived CDR1 and CDR2 are LNHDA and SQIVND (reference sequence). Trimming at V came to 5 bases and at J to 4 bases, leaving 9 bases not matched to a gene. There are 15 residues in the CDR3. CDR3 DNA: TGTGCCAGTAGTGTCCAGGGGGCCCGTCCCTATGGCTACACCTTC. The encoded protein is CASSVQGARPYGYTF.

The chain is built from TRBV4-1 and TRBJ1-5, with D possibly matching TRBD1 (6 bases). The V end lost 8 bases, the J end lost 3 bases, and 11 bases lay between the germline ends. Germline CDR1 MGHRA, CDR2 YSYEKL. The CDR3 has 13 residues. CDR3 region: CASSRQANQPQHF. The CDR3 nucleotides read TGCGCCAGCTCCCGACAGGCCAATCAGCCCCAGCATTTT.

The chain couples TRBV5-1 to TRBJ1-1; TRBD1 aligns across 7 bases. The germline V gene has CDR1 SGHRS and CDR2 YFSETQ. CDR3 length equals 13 residues. Germline trimming cut 4 bases from V and 5 bases from J; bases unmatched to any gene: 5. The CDR3 region has the DNA TGCGCCAGCAGCCGTCAGACAGGGACTGAAGCTTTCTTT. Translating gives CASSRQTGTEAFF. The complete variable domain, with remaining parts taken from reference TRBV5-1 and TRBJ1-1, reads KAGVTQTPRYLIKTRGQQVTLSCSPISGHRSVSWYQQTPGQGLQFLFEYFSETQRNKGNFPGRFSGRQFSNSRSEMNVSTLELGDSALYLCASSRQTGTEAFFGQGTRLTVV.

This chain joins TRBV10-3 and TRBJ1-2; D unclear. This CDR3 is 15 amino acids long. Trimming pared 7 bases from V and 1 base from J, leaving 16 bases between. The germline V gene has CDR1 ENHRY and CDR2 SYGVKD. The CDR3 DNA is TGTGCCATCACCCAGGAAGATCGGGGTAACTATGGCTACACCTTC. Amino acid sequence: CAITQEDRGNYGYTF.